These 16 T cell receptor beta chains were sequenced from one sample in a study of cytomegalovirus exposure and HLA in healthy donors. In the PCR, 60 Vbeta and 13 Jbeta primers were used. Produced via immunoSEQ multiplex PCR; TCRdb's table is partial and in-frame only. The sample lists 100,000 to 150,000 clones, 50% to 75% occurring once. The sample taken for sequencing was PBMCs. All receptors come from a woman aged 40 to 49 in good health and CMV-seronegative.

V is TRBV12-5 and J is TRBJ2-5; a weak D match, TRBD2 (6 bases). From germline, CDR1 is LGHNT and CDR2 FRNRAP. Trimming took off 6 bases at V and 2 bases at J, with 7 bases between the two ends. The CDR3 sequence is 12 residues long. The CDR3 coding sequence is TGTGCTAGTGGGGAGGGGCAAGAGACCCAGTACTTC. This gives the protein CASGEGQETQYF. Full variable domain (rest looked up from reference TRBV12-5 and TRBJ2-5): DARVTQTPRHKVTEMGQEVTMRCQPILGHNTVFWYRQTMMQGLELLAYFRNRAPLDDSGMPKDRFSAEMPDATLATLKIQPSEPRDSAVYFCASGEGQETQYFGPGTRLLVL.

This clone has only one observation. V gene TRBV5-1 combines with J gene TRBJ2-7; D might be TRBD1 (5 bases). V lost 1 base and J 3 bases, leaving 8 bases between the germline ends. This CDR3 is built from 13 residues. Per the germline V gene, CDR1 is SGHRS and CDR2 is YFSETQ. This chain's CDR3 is CASSLPDSYEQYF. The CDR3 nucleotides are TGCGCCAGCAGCTTGCCTGACAGCTACGAGCAGTACTTC.

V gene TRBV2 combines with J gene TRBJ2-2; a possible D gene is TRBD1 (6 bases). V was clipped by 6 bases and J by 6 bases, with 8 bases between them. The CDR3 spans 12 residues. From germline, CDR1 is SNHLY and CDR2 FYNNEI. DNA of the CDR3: TGTGCCAGCAGGACAGGTCCCGGGGAGCTGTTTTTT. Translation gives CASRTGPGELFF.

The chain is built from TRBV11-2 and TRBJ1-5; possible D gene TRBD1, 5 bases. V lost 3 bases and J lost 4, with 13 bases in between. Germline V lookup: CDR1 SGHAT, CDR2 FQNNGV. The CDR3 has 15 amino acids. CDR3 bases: TGTGCCAGCAGCTTTGGCCAGGGAAATAATCAGCCCCAGCATTTT. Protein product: CASSFGQGNNQPQHF.

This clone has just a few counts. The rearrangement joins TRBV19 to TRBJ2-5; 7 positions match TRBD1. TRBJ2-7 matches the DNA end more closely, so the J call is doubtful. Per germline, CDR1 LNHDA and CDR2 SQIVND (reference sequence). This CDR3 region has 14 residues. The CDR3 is CASSRRTGYYEQYF. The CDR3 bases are TGTGCCAGTAGTAGAAGGACAGGTTACTACGAGCAGTACTTC.

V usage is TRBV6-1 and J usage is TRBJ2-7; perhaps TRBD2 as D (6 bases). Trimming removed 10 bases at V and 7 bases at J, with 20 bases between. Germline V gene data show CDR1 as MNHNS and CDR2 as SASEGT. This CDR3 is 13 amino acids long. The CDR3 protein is CATLKTGTGEQYF. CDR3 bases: TGTGCCACCCTTAAAACCGGGACTGGGGAGCAGTACTTC.

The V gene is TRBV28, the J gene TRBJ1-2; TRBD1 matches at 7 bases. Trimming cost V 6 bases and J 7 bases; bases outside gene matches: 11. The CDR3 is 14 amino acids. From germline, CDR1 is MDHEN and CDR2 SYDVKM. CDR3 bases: TGTGCCAGCAGCAAAATAACAGGGGTTGGTGGCTACACCTTC. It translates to CASSKITGVGGYTF.

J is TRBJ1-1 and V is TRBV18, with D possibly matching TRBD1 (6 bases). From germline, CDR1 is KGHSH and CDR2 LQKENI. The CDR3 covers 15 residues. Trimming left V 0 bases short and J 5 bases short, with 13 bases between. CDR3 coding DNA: TGTGCCAGCTCACCACCGATGGGGCAGGGGACTGAAGCTTTCTTT. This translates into CASSPPMGQGTEAFF.

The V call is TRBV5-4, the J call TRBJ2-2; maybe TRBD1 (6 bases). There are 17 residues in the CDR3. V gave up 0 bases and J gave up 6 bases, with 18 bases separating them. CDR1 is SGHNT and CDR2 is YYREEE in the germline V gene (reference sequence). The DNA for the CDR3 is TGTGCCAGCAGCTTGGGACCGTCACAGGGTAGGGCCGGGGAGCTGTTTTTT. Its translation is CASSLGPSQGRAGELFF.

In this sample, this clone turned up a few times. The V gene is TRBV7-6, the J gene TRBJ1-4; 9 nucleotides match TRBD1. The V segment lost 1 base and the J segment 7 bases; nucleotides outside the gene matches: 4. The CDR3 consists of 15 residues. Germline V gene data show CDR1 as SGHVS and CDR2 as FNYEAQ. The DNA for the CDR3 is TGTGCCAGCAGCTTAGGGGACAGGGAATCTGAAAAACTGTTTTTT. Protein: CASSLGDRESEKLFF.

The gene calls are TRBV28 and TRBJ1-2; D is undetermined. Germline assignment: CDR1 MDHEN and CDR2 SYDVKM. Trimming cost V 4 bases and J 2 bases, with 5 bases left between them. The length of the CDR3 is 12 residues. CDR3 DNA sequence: TGTGCCAGCAGTTCGGTGAACTATGGCTACACCTTC. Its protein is CASSSVNYGYTF.

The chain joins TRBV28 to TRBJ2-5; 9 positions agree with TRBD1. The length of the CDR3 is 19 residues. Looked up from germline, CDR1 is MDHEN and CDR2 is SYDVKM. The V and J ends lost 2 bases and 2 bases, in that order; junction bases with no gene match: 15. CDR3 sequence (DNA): TGTGCCAGCAGTTTACCGCTTTCCGGGACAGGGATGGGTCAAGAGACCCAGTACTTC. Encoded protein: CASSLPLSGTGMGQETQYF.

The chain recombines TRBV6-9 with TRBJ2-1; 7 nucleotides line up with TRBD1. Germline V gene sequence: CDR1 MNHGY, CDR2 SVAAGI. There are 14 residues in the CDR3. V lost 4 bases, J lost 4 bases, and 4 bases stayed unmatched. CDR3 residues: CASSFPTGYNEQFF. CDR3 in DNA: TGTGCCAGCAGTTTCCCGACAGGGTACAATGAGCAGTTCTTC.

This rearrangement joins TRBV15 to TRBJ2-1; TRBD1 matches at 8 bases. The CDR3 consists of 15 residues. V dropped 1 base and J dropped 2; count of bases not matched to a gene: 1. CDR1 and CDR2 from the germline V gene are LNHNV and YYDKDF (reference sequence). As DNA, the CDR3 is TGTGCCACCAGCAGAGGGACAGGGCCCTACAATGAGCAGTTCTTC. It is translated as CATSRGTGPYNEQFF.

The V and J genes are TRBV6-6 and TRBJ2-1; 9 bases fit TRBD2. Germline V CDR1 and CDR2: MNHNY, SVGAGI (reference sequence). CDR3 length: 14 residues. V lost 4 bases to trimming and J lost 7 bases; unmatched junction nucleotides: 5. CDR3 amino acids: CASSSGLAKNEQFF. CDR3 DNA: TGTGCCAGCAGTTCGGGACTAGCCAAGAATGAGCAGTTCTTC.

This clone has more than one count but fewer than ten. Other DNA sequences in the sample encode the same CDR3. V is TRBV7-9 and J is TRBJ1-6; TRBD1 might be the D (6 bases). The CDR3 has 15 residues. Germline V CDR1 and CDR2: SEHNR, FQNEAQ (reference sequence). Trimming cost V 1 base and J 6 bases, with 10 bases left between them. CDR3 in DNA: TGTGCCAGCAGCTTAGGAGTGGACAGTAATTCACCCCTCCACTTT. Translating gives CASSLGVDSNSPLHF.